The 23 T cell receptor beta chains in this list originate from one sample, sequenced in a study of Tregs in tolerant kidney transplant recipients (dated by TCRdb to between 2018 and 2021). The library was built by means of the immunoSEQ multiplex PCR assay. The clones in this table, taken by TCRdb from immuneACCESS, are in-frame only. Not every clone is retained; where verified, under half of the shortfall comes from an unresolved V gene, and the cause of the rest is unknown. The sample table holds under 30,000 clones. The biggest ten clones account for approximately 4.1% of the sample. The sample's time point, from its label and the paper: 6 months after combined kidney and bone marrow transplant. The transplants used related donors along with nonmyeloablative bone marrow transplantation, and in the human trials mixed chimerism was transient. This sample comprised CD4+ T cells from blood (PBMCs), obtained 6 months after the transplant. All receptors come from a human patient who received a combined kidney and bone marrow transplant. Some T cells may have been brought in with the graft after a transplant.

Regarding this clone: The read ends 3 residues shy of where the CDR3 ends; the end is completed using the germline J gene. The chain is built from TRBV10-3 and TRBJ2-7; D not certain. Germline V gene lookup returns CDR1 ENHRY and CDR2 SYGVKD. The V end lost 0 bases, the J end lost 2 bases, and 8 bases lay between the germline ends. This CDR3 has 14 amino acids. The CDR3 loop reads CAISESEAPYEQYF. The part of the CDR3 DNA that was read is TGTGCCATCAGTGAGTCAGAAGCCCCCTACGAG.

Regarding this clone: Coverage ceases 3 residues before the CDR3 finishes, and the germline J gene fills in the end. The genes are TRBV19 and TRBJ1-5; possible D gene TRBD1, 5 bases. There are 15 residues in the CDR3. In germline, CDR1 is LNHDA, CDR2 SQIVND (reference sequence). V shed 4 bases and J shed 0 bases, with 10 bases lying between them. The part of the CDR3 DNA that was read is TGTGCCAGTAGTACAAGGACAAATAGCAATCAGCCC. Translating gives CASSTRTNSNQP. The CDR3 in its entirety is CASSTRTNSNQPQHF.

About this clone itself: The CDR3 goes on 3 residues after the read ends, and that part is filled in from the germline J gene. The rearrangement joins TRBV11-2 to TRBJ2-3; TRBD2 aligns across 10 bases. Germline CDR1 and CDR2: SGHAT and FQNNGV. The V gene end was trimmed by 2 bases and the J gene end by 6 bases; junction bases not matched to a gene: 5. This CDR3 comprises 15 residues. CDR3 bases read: TGTGCCAGCAGCTTATCGGCTAGCGGGAGTGATACG. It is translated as CASSLSASGSDT. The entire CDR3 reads CASSLSASGSDTQYF.

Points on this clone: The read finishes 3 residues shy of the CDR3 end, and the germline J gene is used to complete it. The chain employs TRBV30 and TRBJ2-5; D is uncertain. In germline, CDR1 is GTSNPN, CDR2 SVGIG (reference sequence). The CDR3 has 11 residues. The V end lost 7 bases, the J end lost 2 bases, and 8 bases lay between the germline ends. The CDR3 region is CAFDNQETQYF. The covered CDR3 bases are TGTGCCTTTGACAATCAAGAGACC.

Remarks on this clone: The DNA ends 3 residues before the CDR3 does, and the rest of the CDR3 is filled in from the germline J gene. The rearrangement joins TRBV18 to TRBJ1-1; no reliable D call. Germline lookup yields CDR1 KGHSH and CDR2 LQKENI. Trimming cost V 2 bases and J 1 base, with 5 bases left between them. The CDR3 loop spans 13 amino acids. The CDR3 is CASSPYKNTEAFF. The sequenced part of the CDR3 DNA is TGTGCCAGCTCACCATACAAGAACACTGAA.

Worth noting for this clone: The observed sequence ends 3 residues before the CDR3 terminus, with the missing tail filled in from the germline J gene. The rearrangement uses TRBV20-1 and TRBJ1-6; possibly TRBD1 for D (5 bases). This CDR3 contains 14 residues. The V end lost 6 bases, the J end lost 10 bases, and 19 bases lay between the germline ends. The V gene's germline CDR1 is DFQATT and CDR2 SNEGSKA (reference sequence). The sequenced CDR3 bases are TGCAGTGCCGTAAGGGGCGACAGATTATCACCC. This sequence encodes CSAVRGDRLSP. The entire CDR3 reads CSAVRGDRLSPLHF.

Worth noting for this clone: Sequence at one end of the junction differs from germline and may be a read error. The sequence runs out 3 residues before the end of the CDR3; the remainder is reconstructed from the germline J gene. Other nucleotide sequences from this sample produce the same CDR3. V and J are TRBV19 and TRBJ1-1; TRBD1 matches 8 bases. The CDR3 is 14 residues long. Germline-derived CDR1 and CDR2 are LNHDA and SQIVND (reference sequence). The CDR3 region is CVSSNGQGWTEAFF. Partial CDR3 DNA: TGTGTCAGTAGTAACGGACAGGGTTGGACTGAA.

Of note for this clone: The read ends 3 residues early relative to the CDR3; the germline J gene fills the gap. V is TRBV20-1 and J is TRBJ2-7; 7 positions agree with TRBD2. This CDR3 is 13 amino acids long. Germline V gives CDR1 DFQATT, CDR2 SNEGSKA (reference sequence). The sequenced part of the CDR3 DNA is TGCAGCACCCAGCGGGATACCTCCTACGAG. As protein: CSTQRDTSYE. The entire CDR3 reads CSTQRDTSYEQYF.

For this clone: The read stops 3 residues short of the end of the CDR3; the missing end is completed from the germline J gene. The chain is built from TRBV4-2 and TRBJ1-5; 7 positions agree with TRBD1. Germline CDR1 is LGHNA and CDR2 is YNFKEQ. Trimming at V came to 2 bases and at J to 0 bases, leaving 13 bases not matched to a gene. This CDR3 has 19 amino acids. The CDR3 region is CASSQRQGKPLYSNQPQHF. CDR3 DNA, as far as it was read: TGTGCCAGCAGCCAACGACAGGGAAAACCCCTTTATAGCAATCAGCCC.

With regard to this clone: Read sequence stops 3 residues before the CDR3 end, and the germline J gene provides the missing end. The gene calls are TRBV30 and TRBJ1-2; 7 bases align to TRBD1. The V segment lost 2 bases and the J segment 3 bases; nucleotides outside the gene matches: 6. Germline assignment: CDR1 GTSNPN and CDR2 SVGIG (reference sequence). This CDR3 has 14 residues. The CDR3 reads CAWSKQQGYYGYTF. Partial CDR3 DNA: TGTGCCTGGAGTAAACAACAGGGGTACTATGGC.

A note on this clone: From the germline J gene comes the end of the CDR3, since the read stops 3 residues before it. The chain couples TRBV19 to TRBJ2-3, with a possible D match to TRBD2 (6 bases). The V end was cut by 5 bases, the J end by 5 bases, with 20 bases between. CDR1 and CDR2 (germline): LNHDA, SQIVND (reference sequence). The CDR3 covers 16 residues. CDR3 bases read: TGTGCCAGTAGTCCCCCCCTAATTGGAGCGGGAGATACG. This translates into CASSPPLIGAGDT. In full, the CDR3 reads CASSPPLIGAGDTQYF.

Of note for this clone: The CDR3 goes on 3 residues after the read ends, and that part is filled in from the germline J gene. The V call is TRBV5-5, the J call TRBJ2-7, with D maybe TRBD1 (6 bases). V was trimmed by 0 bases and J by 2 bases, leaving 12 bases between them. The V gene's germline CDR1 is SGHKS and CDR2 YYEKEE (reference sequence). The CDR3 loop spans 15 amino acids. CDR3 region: CASSLEQGSTYEQYF. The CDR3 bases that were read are TGTGCCAGCAGCTTGGAGCAGGGGAGCACCTACGAG. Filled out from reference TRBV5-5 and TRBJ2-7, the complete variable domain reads DAGVTQSPTHLIKTRGQQVTLRCSPISGHKSVSWYQQVLGQGPQFIFQYYEKEERGRGNFPDRFSARQFPNYSSELNVNALLLGDSALYLCASSLEQGSTYEQYFGPGTRLTVT.

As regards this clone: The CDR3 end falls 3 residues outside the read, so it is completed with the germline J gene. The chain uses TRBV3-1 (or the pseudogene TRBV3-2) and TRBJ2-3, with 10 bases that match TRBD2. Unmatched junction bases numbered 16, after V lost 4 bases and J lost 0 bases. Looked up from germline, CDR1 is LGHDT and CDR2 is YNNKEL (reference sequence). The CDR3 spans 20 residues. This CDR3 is CASSLRTSGFPWASTDTQYF. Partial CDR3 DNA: TGTGCCAGCAGCCTCCGGACTAGCGGTTTCCCCTGGGCTAGCACAGATACG.

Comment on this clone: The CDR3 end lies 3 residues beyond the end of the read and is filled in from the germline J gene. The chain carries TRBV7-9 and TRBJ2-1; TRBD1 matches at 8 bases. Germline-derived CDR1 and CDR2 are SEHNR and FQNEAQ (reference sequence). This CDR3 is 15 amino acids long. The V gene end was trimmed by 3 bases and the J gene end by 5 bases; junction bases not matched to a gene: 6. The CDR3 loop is CASSFFGTGNNEQFF. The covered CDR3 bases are TGTGCCAGCAGCTTCTTCGGGACAGGAAACAATGAG.

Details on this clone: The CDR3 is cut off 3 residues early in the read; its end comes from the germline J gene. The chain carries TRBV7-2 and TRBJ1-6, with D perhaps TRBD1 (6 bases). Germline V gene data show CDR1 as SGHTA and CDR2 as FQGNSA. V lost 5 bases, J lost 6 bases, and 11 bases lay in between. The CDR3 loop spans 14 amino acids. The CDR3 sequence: CASSTGLGNSPLHF. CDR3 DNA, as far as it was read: TGTGCCAGCAGCACAGGGTTGGGTAATTCACCC.

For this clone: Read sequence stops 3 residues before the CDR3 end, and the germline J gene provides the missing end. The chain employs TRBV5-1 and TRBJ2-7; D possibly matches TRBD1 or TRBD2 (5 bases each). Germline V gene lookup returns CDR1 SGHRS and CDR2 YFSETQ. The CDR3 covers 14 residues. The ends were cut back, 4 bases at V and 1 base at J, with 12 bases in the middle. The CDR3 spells CASSREGQSYEQYF. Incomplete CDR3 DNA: TGCGCCAGCAGCCGAGAGGGGCAGTCCTACGAG. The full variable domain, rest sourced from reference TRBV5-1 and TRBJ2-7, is KAGVTQTPRYLIKTRGQQVTLSCSPISGHRSVSWYQQTPGQGLQFLFEYFSETQRNKGNFPGRFSGRQFSNSRSEMNVSTLELGDSALYLCASSREGQSYEQYFGPGTRLTVT.

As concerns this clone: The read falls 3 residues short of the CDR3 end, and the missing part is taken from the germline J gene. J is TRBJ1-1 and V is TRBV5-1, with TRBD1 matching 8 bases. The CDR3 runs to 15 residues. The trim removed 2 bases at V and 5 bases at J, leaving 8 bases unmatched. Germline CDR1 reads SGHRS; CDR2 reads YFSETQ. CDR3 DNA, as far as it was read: TGCGCCAGCAGCTTAGGGCCAGGGGGCCCGACTGAA. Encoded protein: CASSLGPGGPTE. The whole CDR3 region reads CASSLGPGGPTEAFF.

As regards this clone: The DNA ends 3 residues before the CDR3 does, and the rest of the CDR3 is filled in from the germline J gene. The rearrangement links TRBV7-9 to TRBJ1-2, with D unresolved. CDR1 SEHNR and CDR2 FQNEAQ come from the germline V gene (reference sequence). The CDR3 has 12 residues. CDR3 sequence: CASSLGPGGYTF. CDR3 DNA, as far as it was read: TGTGCCAGCAGCTTAGGCCCAGGCGGG.

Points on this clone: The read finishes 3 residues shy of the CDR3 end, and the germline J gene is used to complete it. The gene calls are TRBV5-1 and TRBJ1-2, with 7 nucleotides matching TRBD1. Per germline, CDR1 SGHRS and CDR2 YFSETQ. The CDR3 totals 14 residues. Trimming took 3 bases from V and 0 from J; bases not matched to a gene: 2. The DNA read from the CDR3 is TGCGCCAGCAGCTCCGGGACAGCTAACTATGGC. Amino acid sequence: CASSSGTANYG. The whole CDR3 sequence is CASSSGTANYGYTF.

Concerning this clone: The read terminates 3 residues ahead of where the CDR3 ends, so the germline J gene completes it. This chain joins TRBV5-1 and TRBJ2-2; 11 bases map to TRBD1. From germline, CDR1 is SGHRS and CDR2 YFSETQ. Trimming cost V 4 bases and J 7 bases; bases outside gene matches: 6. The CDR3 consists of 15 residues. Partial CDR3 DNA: TGCGCCAGCAGCCCAGGACAGGGGGCTGGCGGGGAG. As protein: CASSPGQGAGGE. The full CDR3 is CASSPGQGAGGELFF. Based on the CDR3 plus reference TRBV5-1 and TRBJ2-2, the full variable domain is KAGVTQTPRYLIKTRGQQVTLSCSPISGHRSVSWYQQTPGQGLQFLFEYFSETQRNKGNFPGRFSGRQFSNSRSEMNVSTLELGDSALYLCASSPGQGAGGELFFGEGSRLTVL.

The part of the CDR3 DNA that was read is TGTGCCAGCAGTGGGACTAGCGGGAGGGCCCTCGTTAGCGAG. Amino acids: CASSGTSGRALVSE. In full, the CDR3 reads CASSGTSGRALVSEQYF. The chain has TRBV6-8 and TRBJ2-7; 16 nucleotides line up with TRBD2. The read ends 3 residues before the CDR3 terminus; that terminus is restored from the germline J gene. Germline-derived CDR1 and CDR2 are MNHGY and SAAAGT. The V segment lost 5 bases and the J segment 6 bases; nucleotides outside the gene matches: 10. The CDR3 runs 17 residues.

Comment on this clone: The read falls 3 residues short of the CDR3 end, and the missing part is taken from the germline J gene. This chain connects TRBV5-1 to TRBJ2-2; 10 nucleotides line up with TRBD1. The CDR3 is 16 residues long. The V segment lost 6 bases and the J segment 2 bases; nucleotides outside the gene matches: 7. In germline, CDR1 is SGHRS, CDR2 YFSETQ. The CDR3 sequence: CASNLGDRGNTGELFF. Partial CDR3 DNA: TGCGCCAGCAACCTCGGGGACAGGGGCAACACCGGGGAG.

Partial CDR3 DNA: TGTGCCAGCACCCCGACTAGCGGGAGGTTAGATGAG. This encodes CASTPTSGRLDE. The full CDR3 reads CASTPTSGRLDEQFF. V usage is TRBV2 and J usage is TRBJ2-1, with 13 positions matching TRBD2. The read falls 3 residues short of the CDR3 end, and the missing part is taken from the germline J gene. The CDR3 spans 15 residues. V lost 7 bases and J lost 8; bases outside the gene matches: 8. Germline loops: CDR1 SNHLY, CDR2 FYNNEI. Drawing the rest from reference TRBV2 and TRBJ2-1, the complete variable domain is EPEVTQTPSHQVTQMGQEVILRCVPISNHLYFYWYRQILGQKVEFLVSFYNNEISEKSEIFDDQFSVERPDGSNFTLKIRSTKLEDSAMYFCASTPTSGRLDEQFFGPGTRLTVL.